Included here is one TCR beta chain sequence, with context. Individual TCR cDNA molecules each bore their own unique molecular identifier. Each CDR3 protein gets one entry after TCRdb re-called the 5' RACE reads with MiXCR. The repertoire holds some 10,000 distinct CDR3 sequences, 21% seen once, with roughly 44% in the top ten. This entry is derived from a study of spatial heterogeneity in lung cancer. Study-level background: The donor group consisted of roughly 70 patients who had untreated, early-stage non-small cell lung cancer. Available follow-up PBMC samples were sequenced, at a median of about two years post-resection. For the average unique TCR and UMI combination, more than 9.5 occurrences appeared in raw reads.

Germline loops: CDR1 SGHTA, CDR2 FQGNSA. V shed 6 bases and J shed 5 bases, with 16 bases lying between them. The CDR3 sequence is 14 residues long. Time point denoted: blood at routine non-recurrence follow-up after resection. This TCR came from a male donor with early-stage non-small cell lung cancer. The starting material was PBMCs, obtained at follow-up. The chain employs TRBV7-2 and TRBJ2-5; D remains ambiguous. The CDR3 loop is CASSQASAAETQYF. CDR3 DNA: TGTGCCAGCAGTCAAGCGTCAGCCGCGGAGACCCAGTACTTC.